The clone carrying this TCR beta chain was seen a handful of times. Per germline, CDR1 SGHDT and CDR2 YYEEEE. This CDR3 contains 14 residues. V lost 1 base to trimming and J lost 1 base; unmatched junction nucleotides: 0. In the source study's methods: It was from reference gene primer amplification that nucleated cell counts were estimated. The method was immunoSEQ multiplex PCR; TCRdb's version includes in-frame clones alone and lacks a portion of them. V and J calls and clone size are those listed in that table; D and trimming were worked out from the DNA. The sample holds around 250,000 clones, 84% seen once. This specimen belongs to a study of blood T cell repertoires in COVID-19. Study information: Samples came from the United States, Italy and Spain, spanning acute and convalescent COVID-19. From T cells, B-cell-depleted T cells, or PBMCs came the material, which was cDNA or gDNA.

The rearrangement joins TRBV5-6 to TRBJ2-3, with TRBD1 matching 7 bases. The sample consisted of peripheral blood. This clonotype originated in a human donor in a cohort sampled during active COVID-19. The CDR3 sequence: CASSLRGRTDTQYF. CDR3 in DNA: TGTGCCAGCAGCTTGAGGGGGCGCACAGATACGCAGTATTTT.